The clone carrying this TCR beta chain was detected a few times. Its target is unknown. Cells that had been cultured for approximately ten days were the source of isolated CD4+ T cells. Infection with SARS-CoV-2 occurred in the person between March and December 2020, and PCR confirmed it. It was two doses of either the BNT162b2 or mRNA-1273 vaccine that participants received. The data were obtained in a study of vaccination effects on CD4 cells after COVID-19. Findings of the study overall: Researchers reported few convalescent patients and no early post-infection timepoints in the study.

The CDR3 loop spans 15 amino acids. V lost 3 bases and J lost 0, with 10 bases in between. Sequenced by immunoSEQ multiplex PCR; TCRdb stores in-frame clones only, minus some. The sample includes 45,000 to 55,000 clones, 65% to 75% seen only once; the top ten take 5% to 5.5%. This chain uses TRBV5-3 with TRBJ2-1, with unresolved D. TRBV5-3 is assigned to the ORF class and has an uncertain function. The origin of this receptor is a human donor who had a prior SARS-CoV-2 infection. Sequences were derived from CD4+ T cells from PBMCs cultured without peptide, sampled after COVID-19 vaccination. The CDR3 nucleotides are TGTGCCAGAAGCTGGTTTGGGCTCTCCTACAATGAGCAGTTCTTC. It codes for CARSWFGLSYNEQFF.